A single sample gave rise to the 4 T cell receptor beta chains below, sequenced in a study of T cell responses to AZD1222 COVID-19 vaccine. Generated by immunoSEQ multiplex PCR, the TCRdb table keeps only in-frame clones and is missing some. The repertoire holds 100,000 to 110,000 clones, with about 93% as singletons. This sample comprised peripheral blood, obtained on day 0 of AZD1222 vaccination. The receptor set was obtained from an adult in good health.

The chain couples TRBV6-2 or TRBV6-3 to TRBJ2-3; maybe TRBD1 (5 bases). Deletions cut 2 bases from V and 0 bases from J, with 15 bases between. CDR1 is MNHEY, CDR2 SVGEGT, per germline. CDR3 length: 17 amino acids. CDR3 nucleotide sequence: TGTGCCAGCAGTTACCCACGACAGAAATCTAGCACAGATACGCAGTATTTT. Translating it yields CASSYPRQKSSTDTQYF.

The chain employs TRBV1 and TRBJ1-1. TRBV1 is a listed pseudogene. The CDR3 extends over 14 amino acids. The CDR3 protein is CTSRAGTWNSEAFF. The DNA for the CDR3 is TGCACCAGCAGAGCCGGGACTTGGAATTCTGAAGCTTTCTTT.

This clone has a single count. The J gene is TRBJ2-6, the V gene TRBV6-2 or TRBV6-3; D might be TRBD1 (6 bases). V gave up 3 bases and J gave up 4 bases, with 13 bases separating them. CDR1 is MNHEY, CDR2 SVGEGT, per germline. The length of the CDR3 is 16 residues. The chain's CDR3 is CASSYNRVTGANVLTF. Written as DNA, the CDR3 is TGTGCCAGCAGTTATAACAGGGTAACCGGGGCCAACGTCCTGACTTTC.

V and J are TRBV30 and TRBJ1-1; 7 bases are shared with TRBD1. Germline CDR1 and CDR2: GTSNPN and SVGIG (reference sequence). V shed 0 bases and J 1 base; nucleotides not matched to a gene: 8. The CDR3 runs to 16 residues. CDR3 sequence: CAWSVLYGTENTEAFF. The CDR3 region has the DNA TGTGCCTGGAGTGTATTATATGGGACAGAGAACACTGAAGCTTTCTTT. The whole variable domain, filled in from reference TRBV30 and TRBJ1-1, reads SQTIHQWPATLVQPVGSPLSLECTVEGTSNPNLYWYRQAAGRGLQLLFYSVGIGQISSEVPQNLSASRPQDRQFILSSKKLLLSDSGFYLCAWSVLYGTENTEAFFGQGTRLTVV.